One and the same sample provided the 3 T cell receptor beta chains below, sequenced in a study of regulatory T cells in long-lasting Graves disease. CDR3-region Arm-PCR and iRepertoire HTBI primers produced the TCR beta libraries. TCRdb reanalysed the multiplex PCR reads using MiXCR and keeps one entry per CDR3 protein. The data show under 700,000 distinct CDR3 sequences, roughly a sixth seen once. Time point: newly diagnosed GD, antithyroid drugs for less than 3 months. Making the TCR library involved RNA that had been extracted from PBMCs. These data also featured in a second study, about T cells in Graves' hyperthyroidism and ophthalmopathy.

The source material was peripheral blood mononuclear cells (PBMCs), sampled at new diagnosis, from a patient treated with antithyroid drugs. The source is a woman aged 35-65 years with Graves disease.

This clonotype was detected only a few times. The V and J genes are TRBV6-1 and TRBJ2-6; 8 bases fit TRBD1. This CDR3 comprises 18 residues. CDR1 and CDR2 (germline): MNHNS, SASEGT. The V and J ends lost 6 bases and 4 bases, in that order; junction bases with no gene match: 14. The DNA for the CDR3 is TGTGCCAGCAGGGGGGTCCGACAGGGGCCTTCCGGGGCCAACGTCCTGACTTTC. This gives the protein CASRGVRQGPSGANVLTF.

This clonotype has a count of ten or more. This rearrangement joins TRBV5-1 to TRBJ2-7; 12 bases map to TRBD2. The CDR3 is made up of 15 amino acids. Trimming removed 3 bases from V and 1 base from J; junction bases left unmatched: 2. Germline V gives CDR1 SGHRS, CDR2 YFSETQ. CDR3 DNA sequence: TGCGCCAGCAGCTGGACTAGCGGGACTTCCTACGAGCAGTACTTC. This gives the protein CASSWTSGTSYEQYF.

The V gene is TRBV29-1, the J gene TRBJ2-3; D is uncertain. The germline gives CDR1 SQVTM, CDR2 ANQGSEA. The CDR3 is 10 residues long. The CDR3 loop reads CSAFGNTQYF. CDR3 nucleotides: TGCAGTGCCTTCGGAAATACGCAGTATTTT.